The source of this TCR beta chain is a study of blood T cell repertoires in COVID-19. Study context: The United States, Italy and Spain were the sources of the acute and convalescent COVID-19 samples. Sources were T cells, B-cell-depleted T cells, or PBMCs; the material itself was cDNA or gDNA.

CDR1 and CDR2 from the germline V gene are SGHAT and FQNNGV. V lost 1 base to trimming and J lost 6 bases, with 15 bases between them. The CDR3 runs to 15 residues. In the original workflow: For nucleated cells, counts were estimated from reference gene primer amplification. Generated by immunoSEQ multiplex PCR, the TCRdb table keeps only in-frame clones and is missing some. V and J calls and clone size are given by that table; D and trimming were obtained from the DNA. The table has about 33,000 clones, roughly 87% seen once. The V gene is TRBV11-2, the J gene TRBJ1-1, with D perhaps matching TRBD1 (6 bases). The source is a man aged 60-69 years with acute or convalescent COVID-19. Input material: peripheral blood. The CDR3 is CASSLVNRVRPEAFF. The CDR3, as DNA: TGTGCCAGCAGCTTAGTCAACAGGGTTCGGCCTGAAGCTTTCTTT.